One and the same sample provided the 10 T cell receptor beta chains below, sequenced in a study of T cells in localized non-small cell lung cancer. Data came from immunoSEQ multiplex PCR; TCRdb stores just in-frame clones and leaves some out. The data contain 25,000 or so clones, roughly 87% of them seen just once; the ten biggest clones take up under 7%. Sequenced material: peripheral blood, taken before any cancer treatment. These receptors were obtained from a male donor aged 60 or over with stage I lung adenocarcinoma.

The chain links TRBV30 to TRBJ2-3; the match to TRBD1 covers 7 bases. This CDR3 is built from 15 residues. Germline CDR1 and CDR2: GTSNPN and SVGIG (reference sequence). J lost 2 bases, V lost 1 base, and 6 bases had no gene match. CDR3 amino acids: CAWSEQGLPTDTQYF. The CDR3 nucleotides are TGTGCCTGGAGTGAACAGGGGCTCCCCACAGATACGCAGTATTTT.

The chain joins TRBV4-2 to TRBJ2-2; TRBD1 matches 7 bases. This CDR3 is built from 17 residues. Trimming removed 1 base from V and 3 bases from J; junction bases left unmatched: 8. Germline CDR1 LGHNA, CDR2 YNFKEQ. For the CDR3, the DNA is TGTGCCAGCAGCCAAGGCACTCATGGGACAGACACCGGGGAGCTGTTTTTT. It translates to CASSQGTHGTDTGELFF.

The chain employs TRBV7-9 and TRBJ2-7, with 13 bases lining up with TRBD2. The germline V gene has CDR1 SEHNR and CDR2 FQNEAQ (reference sequence). This CDR3 comprises 17 residues. With V trimmed by 1 base and J by 2 bases, 5 bases remained unmatched. CDR3 residues: CASSLGLAGGPTYEQYF. The DNA of the CDR3 is TGTGCCAGCAGCTTAGGACTAGCGGGGGGTCCTACCTACGAGCAGTACTTC.

The rearrangement links TRBV7-2 to TRBJ1-1; 9 nucleotides align to TRBD1. Unmatched junction bases numbered 5, after V lost 4 bases and J lost 5 bases. Germline CDR1 reads SGHTA; CDR2 reads FQGNSA. The CDR3 runs 14 residues. Here the CDR3 reads CASSSTGGRTEAFF. As DNA, the CDR3 is TGTGCCAGCAGCTCGACAGGGGGGAGAACTGAAGCTTTCTTT.

The CDR3 sequence is CASSYSGQKNYGYTF. The CDR3 nucleotides read TGTGCCAGCAGTTACTCGGGACAGAAAAACTATGGCTACACCTTC. The chain links TRBV6-5 to TRBJ1-2, with 7 bases fitting TRBD1. The CDR3 loop spans 15 amino acids. V trimming: 0 bases; J trimming: 2 bases; junction bases outside the gene matches: 3. The germline V gene encodes CDR1 MNHEY and CDR2 SVGAGI.

V and J are TRBV30 and TRBJ2-6; D uncertain. CDR1 GTSNPN and CDR2 SVGIG come from the germline V gene (reference sequence). This CDR3 spans 13 amino acids. V lost 4 bases and J lost 1, with 5 bases in between. The chain's CDR3 is CAWKYSGANVLTF. Here the CDR3 DNA reads TGTGCCTGGAAATATTCTGGGGCCAACGTCCTGACTTTC. The full variable domain, with the rest looked up from reference TRBV30 and TRBJ2-6, is SQTIHQWPATLVQPVGSPLSLECTVEGTSNPNLYWYRQAAGRGLQLLFYSVGIGQISSEVPQNLSASRPQDRQFILSSKKLLLSDSGFYLCAWKYSGANVLTFGAGSRLTVL.

The V call is TRBV6-5, the J call TRBJ2-1; 9 bases are a match to TRBD2. After removal of 4 bases from V and 7 bases from J, the junction contained 8 bases not matched to a gene. CDR1 MNHEY and CDR2 SVGAGI come from the germline V gene. This CDR3 has 15 residues. The CDR3 loop is CASSSAGGPSNEQFF. CDR3 DNA sequence: TGTGCCAGCAGTTCCGCGGGGGGGCCAAGTAATGAGCAGTTCTTC.

This CDR3 is CASSPEGFYNEQFF. CDR3 nucleotide sequence: TGTGCCAGCAGCCCCGAGGGGTTCTACAATGAGCAGTTCTTC. This sequence joins TRBV7-3 and TRBJ2-1; D tentatively fits TRBD1 or TRBD2 (5 bases each). The CDR3 contains 14 residues. V lost 5 bases, J lost 3 bases, and 11 bases lay in between. Germline CDR1 and CDR2: SGHTA and FQGTGA.

On this clone itself: Relative to the germline gene, one junction end is altered; a read error may explain this. Different DNA sequences within this sample yield the same CDR3. V and J are TRBV6-6 and TRBJ2-3; D is tentatively TRBD1 or TRBD2 (6 bases each). Germline assignment: CDR1 MNHNY and CDR2 SVGAGI (reference sequence). The CDR3 is 16 residues long. CDR3 coding DNA: TGTGCCAGCAGTACAACTAGGAGGGGGATCACAGACACGCAGTATTTT. This codes for CASSTTRRGITDTQYF.

This chain joins TRBV18 and TRBJ2-7; 7 nucleotides agree with TRBD1. Losses at the gene ends were 4 bases for V and 5 bases for J; bases not matched to a gene: 5. The CDR3 extends over 13 amino acids. Germline-derived CDR1 and CDR2 are KGHSH and LQKENI. CDR3 bases: TGTGCCAGCTCACTTATAGGGGGCGACGAGCAGTACTTC. Protein sequence: CASSLIGGDEQYF.